These 3 T cell receptor beta chains originate from one sample sequenced in a study of cytomegalovirus exposure and HLA in healthy donors. Some clones are missing from TCRdb's copy, which holds only in-frame ones; the method was immunoSEQ multiplex PCR. Among 130,000 to 150,000 clones listed, about 89% were seen once. Sequenced material: PBMCs. The receptor source for this set is a woman younger than 30 in good health and CMV-seropositive.

This chain links TRBV29-1 with TRBJ2-1; no clear D. Germline assignment: CDR1 SQVTM and CDR2 ANQGSEA. The CDR3 is made up of 12 amino acids. V lost 2 bases to trimming and J lost 6 bases, with 8 bases between them. The CDR3 protein is CSVELAANEQFF. The DNA for the CDR3 is TGCAGCGTTGAATTAGCAGCCAATGAGCAGTTCTTC.

The rearrangement uses TRBV11-2 and TRBJ1-3, with D possibly TRBD1 on 5 matching bases. Germline V lookup: CDR1 SGHAT, CDR2 FQNNGV. This CDR3 has 14 amino acids. V was pared by 8 bases and J by 6 bases, with 17 bases between. Written as DNA, the CDR3 is TGTGCCAGCGGGGTCGGAGGGGAGGAAAACACCATATATTTT. It specifies CASGVGGEENTIYF.

The gene calls are TRBV7-3 and TRBJ1-2; D not certain. Trimming took off 5 bases at V and 8 bases at J, with 15 bases between the two ends. Germline CDR1 is SGHTA and CDR2 is FQGTGA. The CDR3 length is 13 residues. CDR3 nucleotide sequence: TGTGCCAGCAGCCCCCCGCGGCCCCAGGGCTACACCTTC. Protein product: CASSPPRPQGYTF.